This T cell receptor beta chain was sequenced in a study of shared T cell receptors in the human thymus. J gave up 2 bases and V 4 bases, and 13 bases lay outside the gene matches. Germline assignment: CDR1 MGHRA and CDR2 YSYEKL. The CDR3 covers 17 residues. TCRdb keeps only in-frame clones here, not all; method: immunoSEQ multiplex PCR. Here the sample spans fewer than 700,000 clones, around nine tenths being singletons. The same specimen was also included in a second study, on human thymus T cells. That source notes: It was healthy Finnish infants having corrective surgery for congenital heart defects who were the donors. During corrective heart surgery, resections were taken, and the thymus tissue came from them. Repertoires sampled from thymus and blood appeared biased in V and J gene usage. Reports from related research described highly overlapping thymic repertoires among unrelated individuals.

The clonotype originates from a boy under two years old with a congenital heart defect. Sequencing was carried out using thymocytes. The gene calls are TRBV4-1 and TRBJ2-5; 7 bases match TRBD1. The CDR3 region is CASSLATLGTAQETQYF. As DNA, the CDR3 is TGCGCCAGCAGCCTCGCTACCCTTGGGACAGCTCAAGAGACCCAGTACTTC.